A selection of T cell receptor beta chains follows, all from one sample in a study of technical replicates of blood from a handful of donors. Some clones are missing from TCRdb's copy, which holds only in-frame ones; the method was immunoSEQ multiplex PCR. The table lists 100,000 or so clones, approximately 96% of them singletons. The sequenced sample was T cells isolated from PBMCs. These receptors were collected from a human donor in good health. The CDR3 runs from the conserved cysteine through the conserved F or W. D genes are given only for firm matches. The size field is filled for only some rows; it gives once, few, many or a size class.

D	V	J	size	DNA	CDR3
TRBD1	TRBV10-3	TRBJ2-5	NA	TGTGCCATCAGTGAGTCGCAGATTAGGACAGGGGGCGAGACCCAGTACTTC	CAISESQIRTGGETQYF
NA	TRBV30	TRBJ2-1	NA	TGTGCCTGGACGCAACTAGCCTGGAACAATGAGCAGTTCTTC	CAWTQLAWNNEQFF
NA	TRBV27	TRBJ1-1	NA	TGTGCCAGCAGCAAAATCCCCTTTAAGCCTGGAGCTTTCTTT	CASSKIPFKPGAFF
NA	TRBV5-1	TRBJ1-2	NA	TGCGCCAGCAGCTTGGGGACGGGGGGCTACACCTTC	CASSLGTGGYTF
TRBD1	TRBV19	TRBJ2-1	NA	TGTGCCAGTAGACCGGAGACAGGGCAAGACTACAATGAGCAGTTCTTC	CASRPETGQDYNEQFF
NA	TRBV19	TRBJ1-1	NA	TGTGCCAGTAGTATAGATCACGGGGCCGGAGGGACTGAAGCTTTCTTT	CASSIDHGAGGTEAFF
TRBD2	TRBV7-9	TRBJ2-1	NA	TGTGCCAGCAGTTCTAGCGGGAGGTCCGACAATGAGCAGTTCTTC	CASSSSGRSDNEQFF
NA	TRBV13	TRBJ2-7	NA	TGTGCCAGCAGTCATGGCGCGGTAGGCGAGCAGTACTTC	CASSHGAVGEQYF
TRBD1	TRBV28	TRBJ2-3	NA	TGTGCCAGCACCTCCCTCCGGGACAGAGATACGCAGTATTTT	CASTSLRDRDTQYF
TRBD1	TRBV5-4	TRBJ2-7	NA	TGTGCCAGCAGCTTATCGGGACAGGGTGGGGAGCAGTACTTC	CASSLSGQGGEQYF
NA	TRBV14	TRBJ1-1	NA	TGTGCCAGCAGCCAAGATGTAGGGGTAGTGAACACTGAAGCTTTCTTT	CASSQDVGVVNTEAFF
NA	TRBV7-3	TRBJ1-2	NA	TGTGCCAGCAGCCCTGGAGGCAGGTCAAACTATGGCTACACCTTC	CASSPGGRSNYGYTF
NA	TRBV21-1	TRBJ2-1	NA	TGTGCCAGCAGTAAAAGCGAGACCACTTTCTACAATGAGCAGTTCTTC	CASSKSETTFYNEQFF
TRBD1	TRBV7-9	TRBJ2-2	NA	TGTGCCAGCAGCGACGACAGGGCGAACACCGGGGAGCTGTTTTTT	CASSDDRANTGELFF
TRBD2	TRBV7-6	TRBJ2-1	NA	TGTGCCAGCAGGCTGGCGGGAGGGCCTCAGGATGAGCAGTTCTTC	CASRLAGGPQDEQFF
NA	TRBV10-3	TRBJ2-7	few	TGTGCCATCAGGGATGGGATGGGGGGCTACGAGCAGTACTTC	CAIRDGMGGYEQYF
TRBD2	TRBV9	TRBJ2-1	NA	TGTGCCAGCAGCTCCTTCCGGGGACTAGGGGGTGGTGAGCAGTTCTTC	CASSSFRGLGGGEQFF
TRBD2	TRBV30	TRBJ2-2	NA	TGTGCCGGGAGATCCTCGGGGCGGGAGTGGGTCGGGGAGCTGTTTTTT	CAGRSSGREWVGELFF
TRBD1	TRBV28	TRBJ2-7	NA	TGTGCCAGCAGTCCGCCCCCGGGACAGGGGTTCCACGAGCAGTACTTC	CASSPPPGQGFHEQYF
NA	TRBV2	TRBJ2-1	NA	TGTGCCAGCAGCACCGGGACTCAAACTTACAATGAGCAGTTCTTC	CASSTGTQTYNEQFF
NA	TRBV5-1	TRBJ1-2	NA	TGCGCCACCTCTCCAGGGTCTAATGGCTACACCTTC	CATSPGSNGYTF
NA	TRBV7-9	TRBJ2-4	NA	TGTGCCAGCAGTTCTACACAGGGTAGCAAAAACATTCAGTACTTC	CASSSTQGSKNIQYF
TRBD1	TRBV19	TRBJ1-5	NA	TGTGCCAGCTGCCCCGGGACAGGGGGCAATCAGCCCCAGCATTTT	CASCPGTGGNQPQHF
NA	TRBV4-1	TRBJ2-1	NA	TGCGCCAGCAGCCAAGTCAGCGGATACAATGAGCAGTTCTTC	CASSQVSGYNEQFF
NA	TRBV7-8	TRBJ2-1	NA	TGTGCCAGCAGCATCCGGGACATTGAGCAGTTCTTC	CASSIRDIEQFF
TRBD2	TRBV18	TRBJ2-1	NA	TGTGCCAGCTCACCAGGCGTCCGACTAGCGGGAGATGAGCAGTTCTTC	CASSPGVRLAGDEQFF
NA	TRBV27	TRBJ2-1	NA	TGTGCCAGCAGTTTCTCTCTCTTCGGGGAGCAGTTCTTC	CASSFSLFGEQFF
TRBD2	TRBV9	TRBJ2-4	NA	TGTGCCAGCAGCGTAGGTAGCGGGAGCTCGGCCAAAAACATTCAGTACTTC	CASSVGSGSSAKNIQYF
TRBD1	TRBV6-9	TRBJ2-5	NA	TGTGCCAGCAAGAGTCGGGACAGGGTCCAAGAGACCCAGTACTTC	CASKSRDRVQETQYF
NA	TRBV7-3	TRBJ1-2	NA	TGTGCCAGCAGCTTAGTCGGGAGAGGAGACTATGGCTACACCTTC	CASSLVGRGDYGYTF
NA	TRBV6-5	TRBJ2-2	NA	TGTGCCAGCAGTTACTTACAGGTGCAAAACACCGGGGAGCTGTTTTTT	CASSYLQVQNTGELFF
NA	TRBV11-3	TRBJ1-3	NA	TGTGCCAGCAGTGGGAGCTCTGGAAACACCATATATTTT	CASSGSSGNTIYF
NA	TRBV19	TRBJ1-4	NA	TGTGCCAGTAGTAAGACAGGACATAACTTGGGGGAAAAACTGTTTTTT	CASSKTGHNLGEKLFF
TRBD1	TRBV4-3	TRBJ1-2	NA	TGCGCCAGCAGCCAAGATTTTACAGGGGGCAACTATGGCTACACCTTC	CASSQDFTGGNYGYTF